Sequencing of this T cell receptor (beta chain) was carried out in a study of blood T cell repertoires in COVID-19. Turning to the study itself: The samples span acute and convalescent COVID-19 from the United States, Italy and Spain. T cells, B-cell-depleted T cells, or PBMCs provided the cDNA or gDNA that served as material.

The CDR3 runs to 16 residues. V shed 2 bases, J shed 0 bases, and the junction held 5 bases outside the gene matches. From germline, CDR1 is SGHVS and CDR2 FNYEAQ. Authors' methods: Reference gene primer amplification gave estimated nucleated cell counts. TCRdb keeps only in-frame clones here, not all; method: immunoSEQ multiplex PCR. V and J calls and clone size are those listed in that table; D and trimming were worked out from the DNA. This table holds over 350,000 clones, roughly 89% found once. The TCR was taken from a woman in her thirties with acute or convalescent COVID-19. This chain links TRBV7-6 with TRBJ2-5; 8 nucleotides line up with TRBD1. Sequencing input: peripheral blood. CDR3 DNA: TGTGCCAGCAGCTTATCAGGGGGCCAGTACCAAGAGACCCAGTACTTC. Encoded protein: CASSLSGGQYQETQYF.